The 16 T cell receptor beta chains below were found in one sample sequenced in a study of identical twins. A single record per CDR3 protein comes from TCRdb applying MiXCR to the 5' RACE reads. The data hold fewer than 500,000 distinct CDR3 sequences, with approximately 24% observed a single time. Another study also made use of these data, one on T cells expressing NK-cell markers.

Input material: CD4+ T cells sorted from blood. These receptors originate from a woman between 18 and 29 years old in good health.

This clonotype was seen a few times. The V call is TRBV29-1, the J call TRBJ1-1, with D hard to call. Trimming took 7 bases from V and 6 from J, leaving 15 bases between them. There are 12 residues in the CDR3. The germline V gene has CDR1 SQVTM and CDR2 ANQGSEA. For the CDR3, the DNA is TGCAGCGCTTGGACTGACGGGGCTGAAGCTTTCTTT. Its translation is CSAWTDGAEAFF.

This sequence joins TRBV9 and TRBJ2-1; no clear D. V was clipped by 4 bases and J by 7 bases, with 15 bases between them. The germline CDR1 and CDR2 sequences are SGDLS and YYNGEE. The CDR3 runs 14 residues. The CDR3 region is CASSPSRSQNEQFF. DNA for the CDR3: TGTGCCAGCAGCCCGTCCAGGAGCCAAAATGAGCAGTTCTTC.

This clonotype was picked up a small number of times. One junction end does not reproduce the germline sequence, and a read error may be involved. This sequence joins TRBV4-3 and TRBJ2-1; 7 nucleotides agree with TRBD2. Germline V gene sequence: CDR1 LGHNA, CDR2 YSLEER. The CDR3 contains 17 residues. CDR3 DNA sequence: TGCGTCAGCAGCCAAAATAGTGGCGGGAGATCCTACAATGAGCAGTTCTTC. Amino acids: CVSSQNSGGRSYNEQFF.

CDR3 region: CASSNQGGGGGRPDTQYF. The CDR3, as DNA: TGTGCCAGCTCTAACCAAGGAGGCGGTGGAGGGCGCCCAGATACGCAGTATTTT. The chain joins TRBV18 to TRBJ2-3, with D possibly matching TRBD2 (6 bases). This CDR3 has 18 residues. Germline V gives CDR1 KGHSH, CDR2 LQKENI. The V gene lost 6 bases and the J gene lost 4 bases, with 26 bases spanning the gap. Together with reference TRBV18 and TRBJ2-3, the CDR3 gives the full variable domain: NAGVMQNPRHLVRRRGQEARLRCSPMKGHSHVYWYRQLPEEGLKFMVYLQKENIIDESGMPKERFSAEFPKEGPSILRIQQVVRGDSAAYFCASSNQGGGGGRPDTQYFGPGTRLTVL.

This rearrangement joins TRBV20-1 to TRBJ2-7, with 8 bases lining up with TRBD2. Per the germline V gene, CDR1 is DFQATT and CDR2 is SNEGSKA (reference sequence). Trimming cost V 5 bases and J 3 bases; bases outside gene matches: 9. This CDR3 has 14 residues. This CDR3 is CSAVLREGRYEQYF. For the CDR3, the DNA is TGCAGTGCTGTCCTACGGGAGGGCCGCTACGAGCAGTACTTC.

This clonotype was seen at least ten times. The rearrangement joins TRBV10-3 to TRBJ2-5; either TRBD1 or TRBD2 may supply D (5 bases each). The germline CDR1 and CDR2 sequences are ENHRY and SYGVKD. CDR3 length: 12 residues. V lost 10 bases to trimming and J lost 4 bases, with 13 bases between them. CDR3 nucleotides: TGTGCCACGACCGGGACCCTAGAGACCCAGTACTTC. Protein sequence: CATTGTLETQYF.

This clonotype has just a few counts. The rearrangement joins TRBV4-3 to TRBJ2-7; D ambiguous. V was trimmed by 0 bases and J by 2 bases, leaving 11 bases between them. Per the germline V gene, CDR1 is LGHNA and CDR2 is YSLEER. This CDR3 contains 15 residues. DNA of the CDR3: TGCGCCAGCAGCCAAGATTGGAACTTCGCCTACGAGCAGTACTTC. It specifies CASSQDWNFAYEQYF.

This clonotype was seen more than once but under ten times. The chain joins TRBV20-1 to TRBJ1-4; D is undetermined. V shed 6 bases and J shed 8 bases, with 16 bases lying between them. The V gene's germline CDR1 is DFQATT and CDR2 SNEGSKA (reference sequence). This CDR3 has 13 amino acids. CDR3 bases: TGCAGTGCCTCGTCCTCCGTGATCGAAAAACTGTTTTTT. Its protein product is CSASSSVIEKLFF.

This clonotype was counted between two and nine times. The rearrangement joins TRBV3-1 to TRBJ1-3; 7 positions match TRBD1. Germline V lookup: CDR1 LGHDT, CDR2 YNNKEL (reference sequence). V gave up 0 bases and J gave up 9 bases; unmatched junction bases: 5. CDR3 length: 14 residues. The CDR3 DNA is TGTGCCAGCAGCCAAGATCCACAGGGGACCACCATATATTTT. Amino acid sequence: CASSQDPQGTTIYF.

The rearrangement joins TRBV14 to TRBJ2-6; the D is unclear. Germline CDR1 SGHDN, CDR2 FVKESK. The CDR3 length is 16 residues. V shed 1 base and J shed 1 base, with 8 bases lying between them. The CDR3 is CASSQGMGSGANVLTF. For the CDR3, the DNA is TGTGCCAGCAGCCAAGGGATGGGTTCTGGGGCCAACGTCCTGACTTTC.

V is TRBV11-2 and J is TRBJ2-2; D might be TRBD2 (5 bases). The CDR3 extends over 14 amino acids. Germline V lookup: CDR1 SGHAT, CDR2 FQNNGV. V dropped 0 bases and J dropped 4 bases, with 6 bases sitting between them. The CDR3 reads CASSLDSGTGELFF. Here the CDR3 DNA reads TGTGCCAGCAGCTTAGACAGCGGCACCGGGGAGCTGTTTTTT. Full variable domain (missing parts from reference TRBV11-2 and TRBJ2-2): EAGVAQSPRYKIIEKRQSVAFWCNPISGHATLYWYQQILGQGPKLLIQFQNNGVVDDSQLPKDRFSAERLKGVDSTLKIQPAKLEDSAVYLCASSLDSGTGELFFGEGSRLTVL.

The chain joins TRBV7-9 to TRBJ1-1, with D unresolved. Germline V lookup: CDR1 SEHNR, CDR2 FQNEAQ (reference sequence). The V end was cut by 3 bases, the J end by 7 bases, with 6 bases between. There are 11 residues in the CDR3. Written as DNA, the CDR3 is TGTGCCAGCAGCTTTTGGGATGAAGCTTTCTTT. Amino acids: CASSFWDEAFF.

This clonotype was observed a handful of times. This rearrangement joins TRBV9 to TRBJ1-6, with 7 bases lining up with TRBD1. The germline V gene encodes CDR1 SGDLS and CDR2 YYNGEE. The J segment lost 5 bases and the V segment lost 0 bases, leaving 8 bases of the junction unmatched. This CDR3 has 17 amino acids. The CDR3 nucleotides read TGTGCCAGCAGCGTAGGAGCAGGGGGTCTGAATAATTCACCCCTCCACTTT. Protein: CASSVGAGGLNNSPLHF.

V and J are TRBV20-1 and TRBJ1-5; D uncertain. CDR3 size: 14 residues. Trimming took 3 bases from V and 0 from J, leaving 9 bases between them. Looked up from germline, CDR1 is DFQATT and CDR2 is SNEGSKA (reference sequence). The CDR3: CSASRVSSNQPQHF. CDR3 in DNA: TGCAGTGCTAGTCGAGTTTCTAGCAATCAGCCCCAGCATTTT.

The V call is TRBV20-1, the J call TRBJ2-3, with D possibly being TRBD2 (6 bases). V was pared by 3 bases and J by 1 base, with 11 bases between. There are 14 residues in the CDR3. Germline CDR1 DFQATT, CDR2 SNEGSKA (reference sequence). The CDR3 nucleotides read TGCAGTGCTAGGTGGGCTAGCGGCACAGATACGCAGTATTTT. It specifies CSARWASGTDTQYF.

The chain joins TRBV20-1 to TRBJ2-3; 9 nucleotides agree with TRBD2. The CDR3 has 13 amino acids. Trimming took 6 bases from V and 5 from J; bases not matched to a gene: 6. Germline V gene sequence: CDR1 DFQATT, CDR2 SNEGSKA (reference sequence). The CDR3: CSAARAGGDTQYF. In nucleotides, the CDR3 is TGCAGTGCCGCCCGAGCGGGAGGAGATACGCAGTATTTT.